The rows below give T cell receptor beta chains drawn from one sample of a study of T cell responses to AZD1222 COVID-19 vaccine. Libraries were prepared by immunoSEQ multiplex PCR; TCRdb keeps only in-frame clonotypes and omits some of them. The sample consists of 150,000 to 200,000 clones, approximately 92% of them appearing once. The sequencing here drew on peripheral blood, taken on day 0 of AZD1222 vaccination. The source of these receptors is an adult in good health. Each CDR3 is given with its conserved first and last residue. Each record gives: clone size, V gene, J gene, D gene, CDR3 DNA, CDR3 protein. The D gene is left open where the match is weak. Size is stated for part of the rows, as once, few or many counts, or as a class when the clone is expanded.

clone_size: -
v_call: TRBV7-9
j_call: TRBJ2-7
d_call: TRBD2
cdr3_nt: TGTGCCAGCAGCCCTTGGACTAGCGCTTCCTACGAGCAGTACTTC
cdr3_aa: CASSPWTSASYEQYF

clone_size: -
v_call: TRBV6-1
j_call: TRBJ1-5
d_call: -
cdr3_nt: TGTGCCAGCAGTCCGACAGGTGATCAGCCCCAGCATTTT
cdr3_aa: CASSPTGDQPQHF

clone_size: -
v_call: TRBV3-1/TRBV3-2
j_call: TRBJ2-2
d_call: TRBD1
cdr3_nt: TGTGCCAGCAGCCCGACAGGGTGGGTCGGGGGGGAGCTGTTTTTT
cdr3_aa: CASSPTGWVGGELFF

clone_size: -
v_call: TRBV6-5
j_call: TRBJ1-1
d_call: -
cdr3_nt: TGTGCCAGCAGTTTTAGCGTGAACACTGAAGCTTTCTTT
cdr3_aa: CASSFSVNTEAFF

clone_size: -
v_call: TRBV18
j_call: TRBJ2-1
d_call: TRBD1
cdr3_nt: TGTGCCAGCTCACGGACAGGGAACAATGAGCAGTTCTTC
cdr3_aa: CASSRTGNNEQFF

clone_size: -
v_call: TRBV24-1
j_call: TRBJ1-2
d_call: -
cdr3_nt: TGTGCCACCAGGGCGACAGCCGGCTATGGCTACACCTTC
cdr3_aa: CATRATAGYGYTF

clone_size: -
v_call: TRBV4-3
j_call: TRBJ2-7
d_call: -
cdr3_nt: TGCGCCAGCAGCCAAGAGCTCCCCGCTCAGGGCCCCTACGAGCAGTACTTC
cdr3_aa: CASSQELPAQGPYEQYF

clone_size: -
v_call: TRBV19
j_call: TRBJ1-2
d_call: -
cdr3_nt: TGTGCCAGTAGTATAGGAGATGGGGGTCAGGGCAGCCCTAACTATGGCTACACCTTC
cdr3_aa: CASSIGDGGQGSPNYGYTF

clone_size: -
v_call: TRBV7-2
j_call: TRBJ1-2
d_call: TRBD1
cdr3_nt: TGTGCCAGCAGCTTAGGTGACAGGGCCGGGGGCTACACCTTC
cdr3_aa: CASSLGDRAGGYTF

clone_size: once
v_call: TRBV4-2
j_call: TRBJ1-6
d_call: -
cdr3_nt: TGTGCCAGCAGCCAAGTACTGCAGGGTGATTCACCCCTCCACTTT
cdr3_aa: CASSQVLQGDSPLHF

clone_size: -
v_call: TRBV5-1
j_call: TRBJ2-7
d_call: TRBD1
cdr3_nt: TGCGCCAGCAGCTTGGGGGCCCAGGGGGCACGCGAGCAGTACTTC
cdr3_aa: CASSLGAQGAREQYF

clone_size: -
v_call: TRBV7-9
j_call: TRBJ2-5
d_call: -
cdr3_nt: TGTGCCAGCAGCTTAGCCGGCAGATCAGAGACCCAGTACTTC
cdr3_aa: CASSLAGRSETQYF

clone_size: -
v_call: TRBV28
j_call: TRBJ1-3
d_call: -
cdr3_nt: TGTGCCAGCAGTTTAGAGGGGGGAAACACCATATATTTT
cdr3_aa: CASSLEGGNTIYF

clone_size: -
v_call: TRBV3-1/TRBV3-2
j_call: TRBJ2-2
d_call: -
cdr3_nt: TGTGCCAGCAGCCGTAACACCGGGGAGCTGTTTTTT
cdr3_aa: CASSRNTGELFF

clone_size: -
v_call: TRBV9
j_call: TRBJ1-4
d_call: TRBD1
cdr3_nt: TGTGCCAGCAGCTTGACGGCCGGGACAGCGATTAATGAAAAACTGTTTTTT
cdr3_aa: CASSLTAGTAINEKLFF

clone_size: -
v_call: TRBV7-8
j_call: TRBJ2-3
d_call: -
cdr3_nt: TGTGCCAGCAGCTTTGGACTGGACACAGATACGCAGTATTTT
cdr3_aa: CASSFGLDTDTQYF

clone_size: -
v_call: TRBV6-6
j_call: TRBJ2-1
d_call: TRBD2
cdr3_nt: TGTGCCAGCAGATCGACTAGCGGAGGCTACAATGAGCAGTTCTTC
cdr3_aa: CASRSTSGGYNEQFF

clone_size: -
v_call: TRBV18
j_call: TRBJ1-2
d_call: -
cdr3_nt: TGTGCCAGCTCACCGAACTCGGACCGTGGCTACACCTTC
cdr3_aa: CASSPNSDRGYTF

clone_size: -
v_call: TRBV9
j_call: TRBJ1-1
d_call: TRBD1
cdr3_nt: TGTGCCAGCAGCGCGGGACAGAGAGGATGGGGAGGCACTGAAGCTTTCTTT
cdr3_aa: CASSAGQRGWGGTEAFF

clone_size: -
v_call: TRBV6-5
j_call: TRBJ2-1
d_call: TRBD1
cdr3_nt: TGTGCCAGCAGTTGGGACAGGGGTGAGCAGTTCTTC
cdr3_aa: CASSWDRGEQFF

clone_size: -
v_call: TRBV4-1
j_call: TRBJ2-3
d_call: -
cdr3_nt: TGCGCCAGCAGCCATCCCCCGGGGGAGGGGGGCGCAGATACGCAGTATTTT
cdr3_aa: CASSHPPGEGGADTQYF

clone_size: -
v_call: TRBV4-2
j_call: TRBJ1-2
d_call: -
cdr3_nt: TGTGCCAGCAGCCATACTAAGGCAGGGACGAATGGTGGCTACACCTTC
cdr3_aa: CASSHTKAGTNGGYTF

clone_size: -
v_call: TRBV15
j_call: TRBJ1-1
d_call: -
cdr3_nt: TGTGCCACCAGCAGAGATCGGTTTGAAGCTTTCTTT
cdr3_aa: CATSRDRFEAFF

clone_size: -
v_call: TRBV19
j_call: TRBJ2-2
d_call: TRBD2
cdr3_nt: TGTGCCAGTCAACCCCCGGGACTAGCGGGTACCGGGGAGCTGTTTTTT
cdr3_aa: CASQPPGLAGTGELFF

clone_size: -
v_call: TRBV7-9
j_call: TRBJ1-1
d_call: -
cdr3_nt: TGTGCCAGCAGCTTAGGGCAGTCCGTCAGTGAAGCTTTCTTT
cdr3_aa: CASSLGQSVSEAFF

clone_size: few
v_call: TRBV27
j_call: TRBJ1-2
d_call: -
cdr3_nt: TGTGCCAGCAGTCAGAGTCCTTGGGGCAGGGGTGGCTACACCTTC
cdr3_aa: CASSQSPWGRGGYTF

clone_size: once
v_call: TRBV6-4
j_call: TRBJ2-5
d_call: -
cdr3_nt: TGTGCCAGCAGTGACACCCCGAGGGGGACCCAGTACTTC
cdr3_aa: CASSDTPRGTQYF

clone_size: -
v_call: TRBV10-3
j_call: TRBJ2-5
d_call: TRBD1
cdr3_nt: TGTGCCATCAGTGAGGGTCGGACAGGGAGGCAAGAGACCCAGTACTTC
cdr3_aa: CAISEGRTGRQETQYF

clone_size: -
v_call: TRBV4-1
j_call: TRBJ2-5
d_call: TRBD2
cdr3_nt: TGCGCCAGCAGCCAAGTTCTAGCGGGGGAGCTTAAAGAGACCCAGTACTTC
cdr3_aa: CASSQVLAGELKETQYF

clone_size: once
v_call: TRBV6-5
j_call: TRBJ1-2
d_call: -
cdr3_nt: TGTGCCAGCCTCCAGGGGACTCTAGGCTATGGCTACACCTTC
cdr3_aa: CASLQGTLGYGYTF

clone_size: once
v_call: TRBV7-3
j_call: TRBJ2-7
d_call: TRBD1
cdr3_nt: TGTGCCAGCAGCTTTCAGGGGGCGTCCTACGAGCAGTACTTC
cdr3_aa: CASSFQGASYEQYF

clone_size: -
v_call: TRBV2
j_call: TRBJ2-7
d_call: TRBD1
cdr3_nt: TGTGCCAGCAACGACAGGGAAACCTACGAGCAGTACTTC
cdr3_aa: CASNDRETYEQYF

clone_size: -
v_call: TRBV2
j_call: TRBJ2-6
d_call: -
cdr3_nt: TGTGCCAGCACGGTAGGTCCCAAAGTCCTGACTTTC
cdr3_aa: CASTVGPKVLTF

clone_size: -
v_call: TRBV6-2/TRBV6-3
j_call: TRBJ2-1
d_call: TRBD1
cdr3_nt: TGTGCCAGCAGTTCGGGACAGGGTGGCGATGAGCAGTTCTTC
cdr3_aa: CASSSGQGGDEQFF

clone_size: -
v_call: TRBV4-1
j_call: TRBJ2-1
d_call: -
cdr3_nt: TGCGCCAGCAGCCAAGATCTGGCGGGGAGTGAGCAGTTCTTC
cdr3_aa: CASSQDLAGSEQFF

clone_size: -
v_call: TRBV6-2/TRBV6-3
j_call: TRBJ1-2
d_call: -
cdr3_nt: TGTGCCAGCAGTTCATCTTCGGCTGTCTATGGCTACACCTTC
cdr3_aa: CASSSSSAVYGYTF

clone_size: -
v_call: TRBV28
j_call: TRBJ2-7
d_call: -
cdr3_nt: TGTGCCAGCAGTTTCCGGGACTTCTACGAGCAGTACTTC
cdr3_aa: CASSFRDFYEQYF

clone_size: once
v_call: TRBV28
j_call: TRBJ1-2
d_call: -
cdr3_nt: TGTGCCAGCTACGACAGGTACGCCTATGGCTACACCTTC
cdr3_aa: CASYDRYAYGYTF

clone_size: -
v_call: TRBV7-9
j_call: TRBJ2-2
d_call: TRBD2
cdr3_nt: TGTGCCGGATTGAGCGGGGCCAACTTTTTGACCGGGGAGCTGTTTTTT
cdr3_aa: CAGLSGANFLTGELFF

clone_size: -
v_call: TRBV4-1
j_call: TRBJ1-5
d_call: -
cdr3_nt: TGCGCCAGCAGCCAAGGAAGGGCGTGGGGGAATCAGCCCCAGCATTTT
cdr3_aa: CASSQGRAWGNQPQHF

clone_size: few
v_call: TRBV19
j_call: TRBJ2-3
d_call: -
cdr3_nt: TGTGCCAGTAGTGGTTTCTACACAGATACGCAGTATTTT
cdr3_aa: CASSGFYTDTQYF

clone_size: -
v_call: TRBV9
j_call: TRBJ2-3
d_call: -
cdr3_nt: TGTGCCAGCAGTGGATATAGCGGAGGTAGGGCAGATACGCAGTATTTT
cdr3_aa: CASSGYSGGRADTQYF

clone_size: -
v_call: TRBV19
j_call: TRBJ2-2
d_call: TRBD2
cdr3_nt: TGTGCCAGTAGGCGGGGACTAGCGGGGGGGCCGGGCACCGGGGAGCTGTTTTTT
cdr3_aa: CASRRGLAGGPGTGELFF

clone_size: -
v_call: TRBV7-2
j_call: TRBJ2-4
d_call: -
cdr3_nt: TGTGCCAGCAGCCCCCGATTGGGCAGTAAAAACATTCAGTACTTC
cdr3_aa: CASSPRLGSKNIQYF

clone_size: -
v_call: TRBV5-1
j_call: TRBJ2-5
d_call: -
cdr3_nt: TGCGCCAGCAGTGAGCTGCAAGAGACCCAGTACTTC
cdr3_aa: CASSELQETQYF

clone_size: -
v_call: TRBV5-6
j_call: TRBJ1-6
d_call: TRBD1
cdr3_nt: TGTGCCAGCAGCTTGCTCGACAGGGGGGGGTCACCCCTCCACTTT
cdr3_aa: CASSLLDRGGSPLHF

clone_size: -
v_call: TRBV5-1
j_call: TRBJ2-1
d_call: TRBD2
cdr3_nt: TGCGCCAGCACGGGGCGGGAGGACTACAATGAGCAGTTCTTC
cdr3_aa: CASTGREDYNEQFF

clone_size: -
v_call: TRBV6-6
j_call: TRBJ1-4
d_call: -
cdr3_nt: TGTGCCAGCAGTTACCTCCCTGGAACTAATGAAAAACTGTTTTTT
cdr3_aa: CASSYLPGTNEKLFF

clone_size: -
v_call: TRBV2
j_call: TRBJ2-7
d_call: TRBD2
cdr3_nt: TGTGCCAGCAGTGATTCTTTTGTTTTCGGGACTAGATCCTACGAGCAGTACTTC
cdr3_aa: CASSDSFVFGTRSYEQYF

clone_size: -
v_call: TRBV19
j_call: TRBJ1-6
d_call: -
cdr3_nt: TGTGCCAGTAGCTTCCTGGACCTTGGATCACCCCTCCACTTT
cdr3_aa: CASSFLDLGSPLHF

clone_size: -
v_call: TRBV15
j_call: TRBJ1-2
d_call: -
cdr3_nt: TGTGCCACCAGCAGAGATAAGGGCAACTATGGCTACACCTTC
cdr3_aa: CATSRDKGNYGYTF

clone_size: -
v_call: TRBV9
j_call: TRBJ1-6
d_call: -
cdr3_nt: TGTGCCAGCAGCGTAGGCCGGGGGGCAACTTCACCCCTCCACTTT
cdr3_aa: CASSVGRGATSPLHF

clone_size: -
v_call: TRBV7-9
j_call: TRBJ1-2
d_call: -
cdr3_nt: TGTGCCAGCAGCCTCCAGTGGGGCGGTGGCTACACCTTC
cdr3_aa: CASSLQWGGGYTF

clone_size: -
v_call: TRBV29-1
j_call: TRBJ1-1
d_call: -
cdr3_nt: TGCAGCGTCAGTGCTGCGGGAGGCGGCACTGAAGCTTTCTTT
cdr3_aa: CSVSAAGGGTEAFF

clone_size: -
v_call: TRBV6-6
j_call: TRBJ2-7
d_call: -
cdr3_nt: TGTGCCAGCAGTTCTGACGTCGGGACTTCCTACGAGCAGTACTTC
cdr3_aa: CASSSDVGTSYEQYF

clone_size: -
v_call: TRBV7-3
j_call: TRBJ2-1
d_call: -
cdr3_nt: TGTGCCAGCAGCTTATCCAGCGGACAATACAATGAGCAGTTCTTC
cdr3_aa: CASSLSSGQYNEQFF

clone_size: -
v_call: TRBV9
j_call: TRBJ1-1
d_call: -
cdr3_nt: TGTGCCAGCAGCGTAGCTATGACGGCCGGGAACACTGAAGCTTTCTTT
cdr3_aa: CASSVAMTAGNTEAFF